The clone carrying this T cell receptor (beta chain) was seen a few times. The data originate from a study of blood T cell repertoires in COVID-19. Study as a whole: Whether acute or convalescent, the COVID-19 samples came from the United States, Italy and Spain.

The data were produced by immunoSEQ multiplex PCR, yet TCRdb's version contains in-frame clones alone and is incomplete. The repertoire consists of approximately 96,000 clones, with about 90% occurring once and the leading ten covering 4.2%. V shed 5 bases and J shed 6 bases, with 13 bases lying between them. The CDR3 sequence is 14 residues long. Germline V lookup: CDR1 LGHDT, CDR2 YNNKEL (reference sequence). The chain uses TRBV3-1 (or the pseudogene TRBV3-2) and TRBJ2-2; TRBD1 might be the D (6 bases). The receptor comes from a human donor with COVID-19, enrolled during active disease. The donor label of this sample is uncertain. Sequenced input: peripheral blood. The CDR3 loop is CASSSHRVSGELFF. The CDR3 coding sequence is TGTGCCAGCAGCTCCCACAGGGTGTCCGGGGAGCTGTTTTTT.